This paragraph covers one T cell receptor (beta chain) sequence. CDR3 length: 13 amino acids. The V gene's germline CDR1 is LNHDA and CDR2 SQIVND (reference sequence). V shed 7 bases and J shed 8 bases, with 17 bases lying between them. This entry is derived from a study of shared clonotypes between healthy human individuals. This table comes from immunoSEQ multiplex PCR, and its TCRdb copy is limited to in-frame clones, with some not included. The sample shows 950,000 to 1,300,000 clones, about 75% of them seen only once. Specimen: memory CD4+ T cells sorted from blood. Specified subset: CD45RA-negative fraction. The clonotype originates from a man aged 18 to 29 in good health. The rearrangement links TRBV19 to TRBJ1-2; D is unclear. DNA for the CDR3: TGTGCCAGTACCCAAGGCCCCGCTAGGGGCTACACCTTC. Protein sequence: CASTQGPARGYTF.